This is a list of T cell receptor beta chains from one sample in a study of identical twins. MiXCR, run by TCRdb on the 5' RACE reads, gives a single entry per CDR3 protein. This sample has fewer than 350,000 distinct CDR3 sequences, with about 8.9% found just once. Separately, the same data were catalogued under a study of yellow fever vaccine responses in identical twins.

The sample taken for sequencing was memory (CD45RO+) T cells sorted from blood. All receptors derive from a woman aged 18-35 years in good health. Both conserved end residues are part of each CDR3. A D gene is named only where the DNA matches it firmly. Clone sizes are given selectively: once, few, many, or a class where the clone is expanded.

J gene: TRBJ1-4; V gene: TRBV4-1; clone size: NA; D gene: NA; CDR3 DNA: TGCGCCAGCAGCCAAGATGAGATTCGCTTTCGGGGTGAAAAACTGTTTTTT; CDR3 protein: CASSQDEIRFRGEKLFF
J gene: TRBJ2-7; V gene: TRBV5-1; clone size: many; D gene: NA; CDR3 DNA: TGCGCCAGCAGCTTCTTCGACAGGTCCTACGAGCAGTACTTC; CDR3 protein: CASSFFDRSYEQYF
J gene: TRBJ1-3; V gene: TRBV7-9; clone size: few; D gene: NA; CDR3 DNA: TGTGCCAGCAGCCTCACAGGGTTTTCAAACACCATATATTTT; CDR3 protein: CASSLTGFSNTIYF
J gene: TRBJ1-1; V gene: TRBV14; clone size: many; D gene: NA; CDR3 DNA: TGTGCCAGCAGCCCAATGCCTCTGGGCACTGAAGCTTTCTTT; CDR3 protein: CASSPMPLGTEAFF
J gene: TRBJ2-2; V gene: TRBV7-2; clone size: many; D gene: NA; CDR3 DNA: TGTGCCAGCAGACGCGGGCTGGCGAACACCGGGGAGCTGTTTTTT; CDR3 protein: CASRRGLANTGELFF
J gene: TRBJ1-5; V gene: TRBV15; clone size: NA; D gene: NA; CDR3 DNA: TGTGCCACCAGCAAAACTCTGGGATCAGATCAGCCCCAGCATTTT; CDR3 protein: CATSKTLGSDQPQHF
J gene: TRBJ2-7; V gene: TRBV10-3; clone size: many; D gene: NA; CDR3 DNA: TGTGCCATCAGTGAGTTCTCCTTGGAGCAGTACTTC; CDR3 protein: CAISEFSLEQYF
J gene: TRBJ2-7; V gene: TRBV5-1; clone size: many; D gene: TRBD1; CDR3 DNA: TGCGCCAGCAGCGAGACAGGGGGCGCGACCTACGAGCAGTACTTC; CDR3 protein: CASSETGGATYEQYF
J gene: TRBJ2-5; V gene: TRBV5-5; clone size: NA; D gene: NA; CDR3 DNA: TGTGCCAGCAGCTTAAGGTTTCAGCTCCAAGAGACCCAGTACTTC; CDR3 protein: CASSLRFQLQETQYF
J gene: TRBJ2-4; V gene: TRBV7-6; clone size: few; D gene: NA; CDR3 DNA: TGTGCCAGCAGCTTAGAGGGGGGCTCTTACATTCAGTACTTC; CDR3 protein: CASSLEGGSYIQYF
J gene: TRBJ2-7; V gene: TRBV2; clone size: NA; D gene: TRBD1; CDR3 DNA: TGTGCCAGCACCAAGACAGGGGGTGACTACGAGCAGTACTTC; CDR3 protein: CASTKTGGDYEQYF
J gene: TRBJ1-1; V gene: TRBV12-3/TRBV12-4; clone size: few; D gene: NA; CDR3 DNA: TGTGCCAGCACCATGGGGTTAACCACTGAAGCTTTCTTT; CDR3 protein: CASTMGLTTEAFF
J gene: TRBJ2-3; V gene: TRBV7-8; clone size: many; D gene: NA; CDR3 DNA: TGTGCCAGCAGCGACAGGACCTTCCCAGATACGCAGTATTTT; CDR3 protein: CASSDRTFPDTQYF
J gene: TRBJ2-3; V gene: TRBV4-2; clone size: NA; D gene: TRBD2; CDR3 DNA: TGTGCCAGCAGCCAAGCCGTAGCGGGAGGCTGGACAGATACGCAGTATTTT; CDR3 protein: CASSQAVAGGWTDTQYF
J gene: TRBJ1-4; V gene: TRBV7-9; clone size: many; D gene: TRBD1; CDR3 DNA: TGTGCCAGCAGCTTGGGACAGACGAATGAAAAACTGTTTTTT; CDR3 protein: CASSLGQTNEKLFF
J gene: TRBJ1-4; V gene: TRBV4-1; clone size: NA; D gene: NA; CDR3 DNA: TGCGCCAGCAGCCAAGAGATGAGAGGTTCTTCTGAAAAACTGTTTTTT; CDR3 protein: CASSQEMRGSSEKLFF
J gene: TRBJ2-7; V gene: TRBV19; clone size: few; D gene: NA; CDR3 DNA: TGTGCCAGTAGTATAGGCGGCCGGGGGTACGAGCAGTACTTC; CDR3 protein: CASSIGGRGYEQYF
J gene: TRBJ2-1; V gene: TRBV5-1; clone size: NA; D gene: TRBD2; CDR3 DNA: TGCGCCAGCAGCTTGGCTAGCGGGGGGCTCAATGAGCAGTTCTTC; CDR3 protein: CASSLASGGLNEQFF
J gene: TRBJ2-5; V gene: TRBV24-1; clone size: many; D gene: NA; CDR3 DNA: TGTGCCACCAGTGACCCGGGACCGCCCTCCGAGACCCAGTACTTC; CDR3 protein: CATSDPGPPSETQYF
J gene: TRBJ2-5; V gene: TRBV12-3/TRBV12-4; clone size: few; D gene: TRBD2; CDR3 DNA: TGTGCCAGCAGTTTCTCGCCTAGCGGGGGATCCCAAGAGACCCAGTACTTC; CDR3 protein: CASSFSPSGGSQETQYF
J gene: TRBJ1-6; V gene: TRBV29-1; clone size: few; D gene: NA; CDR3 DNA: TGCAGCGTTGCGGTCGGGGGGAACAATTCACCCCTCCACTTT; CDR3 protein: CSVAVGGNNSPLHF
J gene: TRBJ2-7; V gene: TRBV12-3/TRBV12-4; clone size: NA; D gene: NA; CDR3 DNA: TGTGCCAGCAGTTCCCGTGGGCTCGGCGAGCAGTACTTC; CDR3 protein: CASSSRGLGEQYF
J gene: TRBJ1-1; V gene: TRBV27; clone size: many; D gene: TRBD1; CDR3 DNA: TGTGCCAGCAGTCTCCGGACAGGGGGCGAGTATGAAGCTTTCTTT; CDR3 protein: CASSLRTGGEYEAFF
J gene: TRBJ2-3; V gene: TRBV24-1; clone size: few; D gene: NA; CDR3 DNA: TGTGCCACCAGTGGTTGGGGTAGCGAGGTTGCAGATACGCAGTATTTT; CDR3 protein: CATSGWGSEVADTQYF
J gene: TRBJ2-7; V gene: TRBV29-1; clone size: medium-sized; D gene: NA; CDR3 DNA: TGCAGCGTTCAGCGGGCCAACTCCTACGAGCAGTACTTC; CDR3 protein: CSVQRANSYEQYF
J gene: TRBJ2-1; V gene: TRBV2; clone size: few; D gene: TRBD2; CDR3 DNA: TGTGCCAGCAGATCTGAGAGACTAGCGGGAGGGGCTGAGCAGTTCTTC; CDR3 protein: CASRSERLAGGAEQFF
J gene: TRBJ2-5; V gene: TRBV21-1; clone size: NA; D gene: NA; CDR3 DNA: TGTGCCAGCAGCCGACGGCAAGAGACCCAGTACTTC; CDR3 protein: CASSRRQETQYF
J gene: TRBJ2-3; V gene: TRBV28; clone size: few; D gene: TRBD1; CDR3 DNA: TGTGCCAGCACCGCACAGGGGGCTACGTGGGAGGGCTGGGATACGCAGTATTTT; CDR3 protein: CASTAQGATWEGWDTQYF
J gene: TRBJ1-2; V gene: TRBV14; clone size: many; D gene: NA; CDR3 DNA: TGTGCCAGCAGCCAAGATCTGCAGGGAGTCGATGGCTACACCTTC; CDR3 protein: CASSQDLQGVDGYTF
J gene: TRBJ2-7; V gene: TRBV5-4; clone size: few; D gene: TRBD1; CDR3 DNA: TGTGCCAGCAGCTTGGGACAGGGGATGGGATACGAGCAGTACTTC; CDR3 protein: CASSLGQGMGYEQYF
J gene: TRBJ1-5; V gene: TRBV6-1; clone size: many; D gene: NA; CDR3 DNA: TGTGCCAGCAGTAATCCCTCGGGACGCATGTATCAGCCCCAGCATTTT; CDR3 protein: CASSNPSGRMYQPQHF
J gene: TRBJ2-7; V gene: TRBV7-3; clone size: NA; D gene: TRBD2; CDR3 DNA: TGTGCCAGCAGCTTAATTGGGGGGGACTCCTACGAGCAGTACTTC; CDR3 protein: CASSLIGGDSYEQYF
J gene: TRBJ2-6; V gene: TRBV29-1; clone size: many; D gene: NA; CDR3 DNA: TGCAGCGTTAGGACACGGCTGGCCAACGTCCTGACTTTC; CDR3 protein: CSVRTRLANVLTF
J gene: TRBJ2-1; V gene: TRBV24-1; clone size: many; D gene: NA; CDR3 DNA: TGTGCCACCAGTGATTTGAACGTTCAAGGACAATCCTACAATGAGCAGTTCTTC; CDR3 protein: CATSDLNVQGQSYNEQFF
J gene: TRBJ2-3; V gene: TRBV10-3; clone size: many; D gene: TRBD2; CDR3 DNA: TGTGCCATCAGTGGCACCGGACTAGCGGGGGCAGATACGCAGTATTTT; CDR3 protein: CAISGTGLAGADTQYF
J gene: TRBJ2-1; V gene: TRBV2; clone size: NA; D gene: TRBD1; CDR3 DNA: TGTGCCAGCGACCGGGACAGGTCTTACAATGAGCAGTTCTTC; CDR3 protein: CASDRDRSYNEQFF
J gene: TRBJ2-1; V gene: TRBV27; clone size: NA; D gene: NA; CDR3 DNA: TGTGCCAGCAGTTTCGGTGGGGGGGCGGGGCCCCGGAATGAGCAGTTCTTC; CDR3 protein: CASSFGGGAGPRNEQFF
J gene: TRBJ2-1; V gene: TRBV3-1; clone size: once; D gene: TRBD2; CDR3 DNA: TGTGCCAGCAGACCCACTAGCGGGTCCTACAATGAGCAGTTCTTC; CDR3 protein: CASRPTSGSYNEQFF
J gene: TRBJ2-1; V gene: TRBV29-1; clone size: many; D gene: TRBD2; CDR3 DNA: TGCAGCGCCCGAAAGACTAGCGGGAGCAGGGGGGATGAGCAGTTCTTC; CDR3 protein: CSARKTSGSRGDEQFF
J gene: TRBJ1-5; V gene: TRBV12-3/TRBV12-4; clone size: many; D gene: NA; CDR3 DNA: TGTGCCAGCAGTTTAGGTCGCGGAAAGAATCAGCCCCAGCATTTT; CDR3 protein: CASSLGRGKNQPQHF
J gene: TRBJ2-4; V gene: TRBV27; clone size: many; D gene: NA; CDR3 DNA: TGTGCCAGCAGCCTCAATCTGATCGGACAGCAGTACTTC; CDR3 protein: CASSLNLIGQQYF